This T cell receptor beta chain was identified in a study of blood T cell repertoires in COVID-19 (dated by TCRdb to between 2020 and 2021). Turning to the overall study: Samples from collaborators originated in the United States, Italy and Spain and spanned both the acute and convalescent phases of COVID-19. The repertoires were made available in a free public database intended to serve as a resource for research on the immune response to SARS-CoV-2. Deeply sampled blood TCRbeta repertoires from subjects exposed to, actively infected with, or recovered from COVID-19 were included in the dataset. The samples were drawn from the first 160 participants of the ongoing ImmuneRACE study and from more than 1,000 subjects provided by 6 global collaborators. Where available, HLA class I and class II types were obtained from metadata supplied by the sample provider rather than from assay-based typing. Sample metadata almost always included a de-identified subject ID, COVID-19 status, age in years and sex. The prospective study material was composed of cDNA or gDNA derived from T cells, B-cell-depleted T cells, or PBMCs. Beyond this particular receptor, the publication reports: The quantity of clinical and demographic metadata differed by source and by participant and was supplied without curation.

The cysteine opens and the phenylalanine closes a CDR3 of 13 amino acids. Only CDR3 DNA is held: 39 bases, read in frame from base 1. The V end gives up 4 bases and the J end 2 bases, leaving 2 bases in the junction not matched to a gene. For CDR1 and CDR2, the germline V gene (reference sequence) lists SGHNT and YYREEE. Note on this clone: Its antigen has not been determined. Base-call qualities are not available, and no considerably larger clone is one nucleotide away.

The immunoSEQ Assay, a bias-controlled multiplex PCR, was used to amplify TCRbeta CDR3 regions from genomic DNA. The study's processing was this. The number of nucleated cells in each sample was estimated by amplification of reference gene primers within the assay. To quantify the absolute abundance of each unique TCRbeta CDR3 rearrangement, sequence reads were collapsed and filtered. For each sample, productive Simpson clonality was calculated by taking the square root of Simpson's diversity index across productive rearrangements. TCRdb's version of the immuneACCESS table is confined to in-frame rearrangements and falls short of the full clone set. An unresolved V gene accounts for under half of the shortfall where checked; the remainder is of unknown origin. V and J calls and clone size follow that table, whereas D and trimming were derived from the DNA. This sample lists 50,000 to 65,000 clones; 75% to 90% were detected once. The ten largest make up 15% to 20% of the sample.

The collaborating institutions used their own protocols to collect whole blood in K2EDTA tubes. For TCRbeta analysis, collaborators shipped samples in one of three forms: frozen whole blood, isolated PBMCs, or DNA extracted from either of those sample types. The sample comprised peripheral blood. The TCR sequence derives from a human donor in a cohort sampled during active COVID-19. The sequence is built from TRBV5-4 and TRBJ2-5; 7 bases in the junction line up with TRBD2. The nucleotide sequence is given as TGTGCCAGCAGCCGGGGGGTACAAGAGACCCAGTACTTC. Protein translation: CASSRGVQETQYF.